The rows below give T cell receptor beta chains drawn from one sample of a study of beta chain features in type 1 diabetes. Assay: immunoSEQ multiplex PCR; the TCRdb copy retains only in-frame clones and omits some. The sample records 350,000 to 450,000 clones, roughly 15% being singletons. Sequencing was done on a sample of naive CD4+ T cells from blood. All receptors come from a young woman in good health. Both conserved end residues are part of each CDR3. A D gene is named only where the DNA matches it firmly.

V	D	CDR3
TRBV19	TRBD2	CASSPKTSGARYF
TRBV4-1	.	CASSQDTGRNEQFF
TRBV28	TRBD2	CASLSGGSSYEQYF
TRBV27	.	CASSLNDRPPGANVLTF
TRBV29-1	.	CSVEQRGLTEAFF
TRBV19	.	CASSPGTLYTGELFF
TRBV18	.	CASSPGQYTDTQYF
TRBV4-3	TRBD2	CASSPPGLASNTGELFF
TRBV5-4	.	CASSPWSTSYEQYF
TRBV28	.	CASRTGGKTQYF
TRBV7-2	TRBD1	CASSSPTGGGQPQHF
TRBV5-1	.	CASRGGGDNQPQHF
TRBV9	TRBD1	CASSVEGTASREQYF
TRBV18	.	CASSLSRATDTQYF
TRBV30	.	CAWRGSRNTGELFF
TRBV28	TRBD1	CASRPGQGAGGYTF
TRBV9	.	CASSVEGNSGLSYEQYF
TRBV29-1	TRBD2	CSGRLAVNTGELFF
TRBV5-4	TRBD2	CASSSQGLAGGELFF
TRBV5-1	TRBD2	CASSSGLAGGPGETQYF
TRBV30	.	CAWSVRSSGYQPQHF
TRBV7-9	TRBD2	CASSLGTSLFPNEQFF
TRBV20-1	.	CSATLANEQFF
TRBV28	.	CASSLPAYNEQFF
TRBV9	.	CASSSGYNGYTF
TRBV4-2	TRBD2	CASSQDGLAALLSYNEQFF
TRBV4-3	TRBD2	CASSHPGLAAISYEQYF
TRBV28	TRBD2	CASSLAGDPLSTDTQYF
TRBV7-3	.	CASSLQDRNTGELFF
TRBV30	.	CAWSGPNTNYGYTF
TRBV7-2	TRBD1	CASRPPGQKNSVSTDTQYF
TRBV4-2	TRBD2	CASSQRTGTSGRAHEQYF
TRBV28	.	CASSFFSRGYTF
TRBV5-1	.	CASSPWGDTGELFF
TRBV9	.	CASSVQGPPYEQYF
TRBV7-2	TRBD2	CASSETSGRPADTQYF
TRBV30	TRBD2	CAWIRIGLADTGELFF
TRBV27	TRBD2	CASSLYLAGAPYEQYF
TRBV29-1	TRBD1	CSVDRDRGTGEQYF
TRBV6-5	.	CASSDDSSRYTF
TRBV4-1	TRBD2	CASSLPSGRNTDTQYF
TRBV27	TRBD2	CATRTSGRKYEQYF
TRBV27	.	CASSFSSTRETQYF
TRBV5-1	TRBD2	CASSLGRAGGPNEFF
TRBV18	.	CASSPGQQETQYF
TRBV28	.	CASSLYKREQYF
TRBV7-2	TRBD2	CASSLGQLAGIYEQYF
TRBV5-1	TRBD1	CASSSSRDRKETQYF
TRBV7-9	TRBD1	CASSLIAGGYEQYF
TRBV4-1	.	CASSPVGGDYYNEQFF
TRBV6-5	TRBD2	CASSWTSGQRKTQYF
TRBV25-1	TRBD1	CASSEWGDRGTYGYTF
TRBV5-6	.	CASSLVDSRSYEQYF
TRBV28	.	CASTLAGGGTDTQYF
TRBV19	.	CASSISTKQYF